Listed below are T cell receptor beta chains from one sample, sequenced in a study of T cells in Graves' hyperthyroidism and ophthalmopathy. TCRdb ran MiXCR on the multiplex PCR reads and lists one entry per CDR3 protein. The repertoire includes about 290,000 distinct CDR3 sequences, roughly 14% of them detected once, and roughly 8% sits in the top ten. The source material was blood. The receptors shown here come from a woman between 25 and 40 years old with Graves' hyperthyroidism that later progressed to Graves' ophthalmopathy. Both conserved end residues are part of each CDR3. Each record gives: J gene, clone size, V gene, D gene, CDR3 length, CDR3 protein, CDR3 DNA. D genes are given only for firm matches. The size entry is marked missing in some rows and otherwise reads once, few, many or a size class.

>TRBJ2-2|.|TRBV4-3|TRBD2|15
CASSYGTSGTGELFF
TGCGCCAGCAGCTACGGGACTAGCGGGACCGGGGAGCTGTTTTTT
>TRBJ2-2|.|TRBV5-1|.|15
CASSLDQRSTGELFF
TGCGCCAGCAGCTTGGACCAGCGAAGCACCGGGGAGCTGTTTTTT
>TRBJ2-5|many|TRBV6-5|.|14
CASSYAQLEETQYF
TGTGCCAGCAGTTACGCCCAGTTGGAGGAGACCCAGTACTTC
>TRBJ2-1|many|TRBV20-1|TRBD2|14
CSARSRREDFEQFF
TGCAGTGCTAGATCGCGGCGGGAGGATTTCGAGCAGTTCTTC
>TRBJ2-7|many|TRBV6-2/TRBV6-3|.|20
CASSYRTSGTRFRGTYEQYF
TGTGCCAGCAGTTACCGAACCTCCGGGACAAGATTTAGAGGCACCTACGAGCAGTACTTC
>TRBJ2-7|.|TRBV11-2|TRBD2|17
CASSLPNGLAGSYEQYF
TGTGCCAGCAGCTTACCCAACGGACTAGCGGGGAGCTACGAGCAGTACTTC
>TRBJ2-3|.|TRBV27|.|13
CASRRAGTDTQYF
TGTGCCAGCCGTAGGGCCGGAACAGATACGCAGTATTTT
>TRBJ2-1|.|TRBV6-5|.|17
CASSYSRIVSSYNEQFF
TGTGCCAGCAGTTACAGTCGGATCGTCAGCTCCTACAATGAGCAGTTCTTC
>TRBJ2-1|many|TRBV11-2|.|13
CASSLGWANEQFF
TGTGCCAGCAGCTTAGGGTGGGCGAATGAGCAGTTCTTC
>TRBJ2-3|.|TRBV20-1|TRBD2|17
CSAGGSASGRETDTQYF
TGCAGTGCTGGGGGGTCGGCTAGCGGGAGGGAAACAGATACGCAGTATTTT
>TRBJ1-2|.|TRBV6-2/TRBV6-3|.|12
CASSYGLGGYTF
TGTGCCAGCAGTTACGGCCTCGGTGGCTACACCTTC
>TRBJ1-2|few|TRBV27|TRBD1|14
CASSLGTGPYGYTF
TGTGCCAGCAGTTTAGGGACAGGGCCCTATGGCTACACCTTC
>TRBJ1-2|many|TRBV29-1|TRBD1|15
CSVGQGPNSAHGYTF
TGCAGCGTCGGACAGGGGCCAAACTCAGCACATGGCTACACCTTC
>TRBJ1-4|many|TRBV9|.|14
CASSVGGTNEKLFF
TGTGCCAGCAGCGTAGGAGGGACTAATGAAAAACTGTTTTTT
>TRBJ2-1|few|TRBV6-1|TRBD1|12
CASSPRTGAQFF
TGTGCCAGCAGTCCCCGGACAGGAGCGCAGTTCTTC